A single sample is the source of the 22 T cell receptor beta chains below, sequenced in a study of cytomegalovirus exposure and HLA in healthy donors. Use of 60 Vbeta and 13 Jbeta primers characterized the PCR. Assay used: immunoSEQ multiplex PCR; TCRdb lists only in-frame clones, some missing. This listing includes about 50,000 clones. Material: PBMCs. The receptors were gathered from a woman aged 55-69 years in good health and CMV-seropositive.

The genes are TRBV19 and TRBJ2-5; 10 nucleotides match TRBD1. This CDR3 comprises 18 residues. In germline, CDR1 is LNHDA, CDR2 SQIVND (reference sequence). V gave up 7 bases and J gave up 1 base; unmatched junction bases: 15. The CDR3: CASKETGGAWGLQETQYF. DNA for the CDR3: TGTGCCAGTAAAGAGACAGGGGGCGCTTGGGGACTCCAAGAGACCCAGTACTTC.

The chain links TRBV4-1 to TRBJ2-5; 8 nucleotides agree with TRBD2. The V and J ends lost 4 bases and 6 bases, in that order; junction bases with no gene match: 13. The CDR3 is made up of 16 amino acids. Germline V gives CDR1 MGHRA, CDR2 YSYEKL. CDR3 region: CASSLNRLAGGKTQYF. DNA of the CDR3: TGCGCCAGCAGCCTAAACAGGCTAGCGGGTGGAAAGACCCAGTACTTC.

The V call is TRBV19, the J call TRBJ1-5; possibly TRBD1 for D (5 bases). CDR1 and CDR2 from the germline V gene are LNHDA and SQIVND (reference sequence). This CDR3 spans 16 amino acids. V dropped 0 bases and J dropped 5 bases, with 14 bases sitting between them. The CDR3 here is CASSIDRARGDQPQHF. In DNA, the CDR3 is TGTGCCAGTAGTATAGACAGGGCCCGTGGGGATCAGCCCCAGCATTTT.

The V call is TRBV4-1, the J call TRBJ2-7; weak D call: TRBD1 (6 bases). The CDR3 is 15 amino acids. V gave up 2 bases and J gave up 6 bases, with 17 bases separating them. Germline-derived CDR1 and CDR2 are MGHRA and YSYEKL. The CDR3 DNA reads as TGCGCCAGCAGCCAACTACAGGGTTCCCATCGCGAGCAGTACTTC. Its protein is CASSQLQGSHREQYF.

Here the CDR3 reads CSVVGGSENIQYF. CDR3 DNA: TGCAGCGTTGTCGGGGGATCGGAAAACATTCAGTACTTC. The chain couples TRBV29-1 to TRBJ2-4; possible D gene TRBD2, 6 bases. Trimming took 4 bases from V and 5 from J, leaving 12 bases between them. Germline CDR1 and CDR2: SQVTM and ANQGSEA. CDR3 length: 13 amino acids.

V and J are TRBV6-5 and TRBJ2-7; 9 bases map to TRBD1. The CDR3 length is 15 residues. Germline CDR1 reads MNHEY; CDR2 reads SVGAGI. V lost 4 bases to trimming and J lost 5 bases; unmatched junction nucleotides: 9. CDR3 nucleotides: TGTGCCAGCAGTTCCCCCGGGACAGGGTTCGACGAGCAGTACTTC. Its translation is CASSSPGTGFDEQYF.

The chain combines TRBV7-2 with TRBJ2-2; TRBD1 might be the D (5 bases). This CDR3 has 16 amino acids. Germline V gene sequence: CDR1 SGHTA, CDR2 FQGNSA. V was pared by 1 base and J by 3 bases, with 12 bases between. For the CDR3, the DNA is TGTGCCAGCAGCTTAGAGGCCAGGGTCGACACCGGGGAGCTGTTTTTT. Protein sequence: CASSLEARVDTGELFF.

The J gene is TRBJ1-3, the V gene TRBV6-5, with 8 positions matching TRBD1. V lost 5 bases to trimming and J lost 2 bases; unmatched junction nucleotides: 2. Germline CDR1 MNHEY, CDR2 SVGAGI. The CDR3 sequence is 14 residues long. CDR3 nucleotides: TGTGCCAGCAGTGTACAGGGGGCTGGAAACACCATATATTTT. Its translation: CASSVQGAGNTIYF.

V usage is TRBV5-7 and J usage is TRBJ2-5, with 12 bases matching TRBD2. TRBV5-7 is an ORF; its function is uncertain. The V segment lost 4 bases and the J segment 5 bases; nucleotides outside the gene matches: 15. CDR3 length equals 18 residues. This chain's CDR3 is CASSKFAPLAGGGETQYF. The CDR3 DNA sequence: TGTGCCAGCAGCAAATTTGCCCCACTAGCGGGGGGAGGGGAGACCCAGTACTTC.

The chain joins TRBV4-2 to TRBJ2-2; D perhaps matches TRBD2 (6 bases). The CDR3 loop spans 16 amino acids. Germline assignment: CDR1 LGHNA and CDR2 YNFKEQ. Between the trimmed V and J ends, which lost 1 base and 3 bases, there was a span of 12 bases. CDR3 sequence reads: CASSQAAGRDTGELFF. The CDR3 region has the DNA TGTGCCAGCAGCCAAGCGGCGGGAAGGGACACCGGGGAGCTGTTTTTT.

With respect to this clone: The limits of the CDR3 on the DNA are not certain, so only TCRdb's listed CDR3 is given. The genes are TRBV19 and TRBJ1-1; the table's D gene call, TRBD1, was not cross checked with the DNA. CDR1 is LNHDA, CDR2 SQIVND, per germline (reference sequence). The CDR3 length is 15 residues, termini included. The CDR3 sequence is CASTSAGTLNTEDFF.

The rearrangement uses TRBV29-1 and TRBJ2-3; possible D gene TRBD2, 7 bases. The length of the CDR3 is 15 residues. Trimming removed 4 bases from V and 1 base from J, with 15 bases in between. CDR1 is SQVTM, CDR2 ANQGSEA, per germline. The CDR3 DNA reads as TGCAGCGTTGGAGGGGGGGCGTCCCGCACAGATACGCAGTATTTT. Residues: CSVGGGASRTDTQYF.

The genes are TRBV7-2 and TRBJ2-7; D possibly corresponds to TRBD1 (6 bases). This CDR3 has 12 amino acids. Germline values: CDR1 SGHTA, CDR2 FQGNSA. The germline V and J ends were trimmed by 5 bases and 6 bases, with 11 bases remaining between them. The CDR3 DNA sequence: TGTGCCAGCAGCCTATGGACAGCCGAGCAGTACTTC. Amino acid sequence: CASSLWTAEQYF.

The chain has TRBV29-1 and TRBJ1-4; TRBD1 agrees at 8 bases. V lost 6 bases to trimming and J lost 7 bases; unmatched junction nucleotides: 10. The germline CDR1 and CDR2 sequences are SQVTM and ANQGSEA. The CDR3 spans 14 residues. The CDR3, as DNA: TGCAGCGTGGATACAGGGGGTGGCGGTGAAAAACTGTTTTTT. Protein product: CSVDTGGGGEKLFF.

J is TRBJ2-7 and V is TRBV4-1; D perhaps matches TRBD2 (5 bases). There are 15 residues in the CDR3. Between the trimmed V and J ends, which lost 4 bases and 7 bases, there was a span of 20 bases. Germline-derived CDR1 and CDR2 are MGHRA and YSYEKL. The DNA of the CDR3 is TGCGCCAGCAGCCCGCCTCCAGAATTCGGGAAGGAGCAGTACTTC. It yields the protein CASSPPPEFGKEQYF.

The CDR3 region is CASSSLITTEGSPLHF. CDR3 coding DNA: TGTGCCAGCAGTTCCTTAATCACGACCGAGGGTTCACCCCTCCACTTT. The chain joins TRBV27 to TRBJ1-6, with unresolved D. The CDR3 spans 16 residues. Trimming cost V 4 bases and J 9 bases, with 19 bases left between them. Germline V gene data show CDR1 as MNHEY and CDR2 as SMNVEV (reference sequence).

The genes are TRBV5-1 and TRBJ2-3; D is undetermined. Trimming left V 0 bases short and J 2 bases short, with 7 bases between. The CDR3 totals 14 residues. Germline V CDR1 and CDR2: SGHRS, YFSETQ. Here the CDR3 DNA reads TGCGCCAGCAGCTTGGGGCAGTTCACAGATACGCAGTATTTT. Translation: CASSLGQFTDTQYF.

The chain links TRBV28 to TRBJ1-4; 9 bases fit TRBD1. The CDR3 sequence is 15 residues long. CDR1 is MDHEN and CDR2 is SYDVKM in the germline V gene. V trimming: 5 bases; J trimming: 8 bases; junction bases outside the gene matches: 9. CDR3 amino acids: CASSVLTGGKEKLFF. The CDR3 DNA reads TGTGCCAGCAGTGTACTGACAGGGGGTAAGGAAAAACTGTTTTTT.

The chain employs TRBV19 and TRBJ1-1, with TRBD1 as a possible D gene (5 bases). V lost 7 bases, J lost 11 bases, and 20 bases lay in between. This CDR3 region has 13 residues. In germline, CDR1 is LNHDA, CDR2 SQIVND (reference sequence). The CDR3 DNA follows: TGTGCCAGTACCACCAGGGATAGGCCGTCGGCTTTCTTT. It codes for CASTTRDRPSAFF.

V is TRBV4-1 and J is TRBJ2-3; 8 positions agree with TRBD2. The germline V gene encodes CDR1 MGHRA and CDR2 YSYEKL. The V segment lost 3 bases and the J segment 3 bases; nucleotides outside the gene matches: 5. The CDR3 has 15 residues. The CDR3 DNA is TGCGCCAGCAGCCATTCCGGGAGGGATACAGATACGCAGTATTTT. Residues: CASSHSGRDTDTQYF.

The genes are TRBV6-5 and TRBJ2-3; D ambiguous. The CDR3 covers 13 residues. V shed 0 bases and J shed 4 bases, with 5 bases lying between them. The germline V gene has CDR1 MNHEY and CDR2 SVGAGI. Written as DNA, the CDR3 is TGTGCCAGCAGTTACTCACTCCCAGATACGCAGTATTTT. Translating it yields CASSYSLPDTQYF.

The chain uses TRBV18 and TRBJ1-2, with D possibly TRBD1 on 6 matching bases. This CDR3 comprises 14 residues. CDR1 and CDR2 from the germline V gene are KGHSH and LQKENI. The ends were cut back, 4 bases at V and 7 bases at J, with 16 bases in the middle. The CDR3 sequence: CASSLTRGAGGYTF. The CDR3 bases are TGTGCCAGCTCACTCACCCGGGGGGCGGGTGGCTACACCTTC. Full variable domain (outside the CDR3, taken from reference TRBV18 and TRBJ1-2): NAGVMQNPRHLVRRRGQEARLRCSPMKGHSHVYWYRQLPEEGLKFMVYLQKENIIDESGMPKERFSAEFPKEGPSILRIQQVVRGDSAAYFCASSLTRGAGGYTFGSGTRLTVV.